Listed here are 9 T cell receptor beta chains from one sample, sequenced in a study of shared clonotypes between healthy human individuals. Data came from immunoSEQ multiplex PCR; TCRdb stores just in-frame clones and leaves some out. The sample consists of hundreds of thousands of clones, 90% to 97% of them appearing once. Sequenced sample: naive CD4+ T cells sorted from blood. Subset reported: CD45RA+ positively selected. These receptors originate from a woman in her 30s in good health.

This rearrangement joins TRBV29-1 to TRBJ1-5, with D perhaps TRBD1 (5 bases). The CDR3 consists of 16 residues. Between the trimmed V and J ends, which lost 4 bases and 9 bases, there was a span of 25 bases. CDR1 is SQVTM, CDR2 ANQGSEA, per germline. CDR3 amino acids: CSVGDSRDWGSSPQHF. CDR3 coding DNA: TGCAGCGTTGGGGATTCTAGGGACTGGGGATCATCGCCCCAGCATTTT.

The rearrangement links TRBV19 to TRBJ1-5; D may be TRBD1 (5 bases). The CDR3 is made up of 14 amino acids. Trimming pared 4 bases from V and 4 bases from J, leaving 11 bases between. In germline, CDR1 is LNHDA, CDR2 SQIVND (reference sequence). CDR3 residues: CASSKAGRNQPQHF. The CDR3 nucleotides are TGTGCCAGTAGTAAGGCGGGGCGGAATCAGCCCCAGCATTTT.

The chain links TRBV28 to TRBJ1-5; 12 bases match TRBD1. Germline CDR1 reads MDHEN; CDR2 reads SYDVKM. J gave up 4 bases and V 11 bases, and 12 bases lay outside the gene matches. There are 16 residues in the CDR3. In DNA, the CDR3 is TGTGCCTGCCGTCGGGGGGACAGGGGGCATAATCAGCCCCAGCATTTT. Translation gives CACRRGDRGHNQPQHF. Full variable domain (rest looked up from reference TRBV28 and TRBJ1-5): DVKVTQSSRYLVKRTGEKVFLECVQDMDHENMFWYRQDPGLGLRLIYFSYDVKMKEKGDIPEGYSVSREKKERFSLILESASTNQTSMYLCACRRGDRGHNQPQHFGDGTRLSIL.

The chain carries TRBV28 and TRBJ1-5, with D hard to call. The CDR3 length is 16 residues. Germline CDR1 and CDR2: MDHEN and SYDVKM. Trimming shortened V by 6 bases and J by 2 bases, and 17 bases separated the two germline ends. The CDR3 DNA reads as TGTGCCAGCAGCACAACGGGTGGGATTGGCAATCAGCCCCAGCATTTT. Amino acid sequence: CASSTTGGIGNQPQHF.

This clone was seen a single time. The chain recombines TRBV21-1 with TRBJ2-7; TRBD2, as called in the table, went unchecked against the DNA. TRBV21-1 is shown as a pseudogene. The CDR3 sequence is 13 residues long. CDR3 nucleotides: TGTGCCAGCAGCCGCGGGAGGGCCTCCGAGCAGTACTTC. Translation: CASSRGRASEQYF.

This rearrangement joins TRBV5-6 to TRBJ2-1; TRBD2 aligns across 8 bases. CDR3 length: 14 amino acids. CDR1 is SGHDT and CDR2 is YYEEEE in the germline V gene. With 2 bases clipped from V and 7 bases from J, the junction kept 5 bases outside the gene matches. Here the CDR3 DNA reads TGTGCCAGCAGCTTCCGGACTAGCTCGAATGAGCAGTTCTTC. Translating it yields CASSFRTSSNEQFF.

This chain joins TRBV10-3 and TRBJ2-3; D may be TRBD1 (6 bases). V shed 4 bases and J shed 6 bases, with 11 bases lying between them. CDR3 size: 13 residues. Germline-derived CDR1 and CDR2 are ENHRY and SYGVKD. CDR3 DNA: TGTGCCATCAGTGTAGACACAGGGGATACGCAGTATTTT. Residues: CAISVDTGDTQYF.

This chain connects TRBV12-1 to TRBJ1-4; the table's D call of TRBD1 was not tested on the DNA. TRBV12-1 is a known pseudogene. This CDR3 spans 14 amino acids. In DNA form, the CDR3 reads TGTGCCAGCAGCTTTTGGGCAGGGGGTGAAAAACTGTTTTTT. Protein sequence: CASSFWAGGEKLFF.

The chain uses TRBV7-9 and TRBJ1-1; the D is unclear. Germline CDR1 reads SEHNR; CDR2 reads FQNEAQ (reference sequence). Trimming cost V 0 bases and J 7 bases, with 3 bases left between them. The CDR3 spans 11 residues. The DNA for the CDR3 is TGTGCCAGCAGCTTAGCCCTTGAAGCTTTCTTT. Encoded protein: CASSLALEAFF. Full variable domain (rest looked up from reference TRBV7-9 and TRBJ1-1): DTGVSQNPRHKITKRGQNVTFRCDPISEHNRLYWYRQTLGQGPEFLTYFQNEAQLEKSRLLSDRFSAERPKGSFSTLEIQRTEQGDSAMYLCASSLALEAFFGQGTRLTVV.